This is a list of T cell receptor beta chains from one sample in a study of cytomegalovirus exposure and HLA in healthy donors. This table comes from immunoSEQ multiplex PCR, and its TCRdb copy is limited to in-frame clones, with some not included. Of some 200,000 clones in the sample, around three quarters were seen once. The specimen sequenced was PBMCs. The source is a woman between 50 and 59 years old in good health and CMV-seronegative. The CDR3 runs from the conserved cysteine through the conserved F or W. A D gene is named only where the DNA matches it firmly. The listing skips clone size in some rows; elsewhere it reads once, few, many or a size class.

d_call | cdr3_length | clone_size | j_call | v_call | cdr3_nt | cdr3_aa
TRBD2 | 16 | NA | TRBJ2-7 | TRBV27 | TGTGCCAGCAGTTCCCAGACTAGCGGGTACTCCTACGAGCAGTACTTC | CASSSQTSGYSYEQYF
NA | 10 | few | TRBJ2-7 | TRBV28 | TGTGCCAGCAGTTTCGGAGCTTTGTACTTC | CASSFGALYF
TRBD1 | 14 | NA | TRBJ1-1 | TRBV7-9 | TGTTCCATCAAAAAGGGACAGGGGAACACTGAAGCTTTCTTT | CSIKKGQGNTEAFF
NA | 15 | NA | TRBJ2-5 | TRBV19 | TGTGCCAGTAGTAAGAGGCAGGGGATACAAGAGACCCAGTACTTC | CASSKRQGIQETQYF
NA | 15 | NA | TRBJ1-1 | TRBV28 | TGTGCCAGCAGTTCCCCCGGGACAAGGAACACTGAAGCTTTCTTT | CASSSPGTRNTEAFF
NA | 12 | once | TRBJ2-1 | TRBV28 | TGTGCCAGCGAGGGCTACTACAATGAGCAGTTCTTC | CASEGYYNEQFF
NA | 14 | NA | TRBJ1-1 | TRBV18 | TGTGCCAGCTCACCTCTTCTAGGCTCCACTGAAGCTTTCTTT | CASSPLLGSTEAFF
TRBD1 | 16 | NA | TRBJ2-2 | TRBV4-1 | TGCGCCAGCAGCCAAGAAGGACAGGGGGTTAGCGGGGAGCTGTTTTTT | CASSQEGQGVSGELFF
TRBD1 | 15 | NA | TRBJ2-3 | TRBV11-2 | TGTGCCAGCAACATACAGGGGGGTGGCACAGATACGCAGTATTTT | CASNIQGGGTDTQYF
NA | 14 | NA | TRBJ2-3 | TRBV27 | TGTGCCAGCACGCTAGATCCTAGCACAGATACGCAGTATTTT | CASTLDPSTDTQYF
NA | 13 | NA | TRBJ1-5 | TRBV7-9 | TGTGCCAGCAGTTCCAGCGGAACCCAGCCCCAGCATTTT | CASSSSGTQPQHF
NA | 16 | once | TRBJ1-4 | TRBV5-1 | TGCGCCAGCACTACCGGCGGGGTAGCGACTAATGAAAAACTGTTTTTT | CASTTGGVATNEKLFF
TRBD1 | 12 | NA | TRBJ1-1 | TRBV7-9 | TGTTCCAGCAGCCTGGGACAGCTAGAAGCTTTCTTT | CSSSLGQLEAFF
TRBD1 | 12 | NA | TRBJ1-2 | TRBV7-9 | TGTGCCAGCAGCAGGACAGGGTCTGGCTACACCTTC | CASSRTGSGYTF
NA | 16 | NA | TRBJ1-5 | TRBV7-8 | TGTGCCAGCAGCTTATCCTCGGGGGGCGCCGGTCAGCCCCAGCATTTT | CASSLSSGGAGQPQHF
NA | 14 | NA | TRBJ1-5 | TRBV11-2 | TGTGCCAGCAGCTTAAGGGAGAGCAATCAGCCCCAGCATTTT | CASSLRESNQPQHF
TRBD1 | 15 | NA | TRBJ2-7 | TRBV19 | TGTGCCAGTAGTCCGATGACAGGGTGGGAGTACGAGCAGTACTTC | CASSPMTGWEYEQYF
TRBD1 | 17 | NA | TRBJ1-1 | TRBV7-6 | TGTGCCAGCAGTCTGGACAGGAGAACGCGCCCGAACACTGAAGCTTTCTTT | CASSLDRRTRPNTEAFF
NA | 15 | NA | TRBJ1-5 | TRBV4-3 | TGCGCCAGCAGCCAGACAACAGGAAGCAATCAGCCCCAGCATTTT | CASSQTTGSNQPQHF